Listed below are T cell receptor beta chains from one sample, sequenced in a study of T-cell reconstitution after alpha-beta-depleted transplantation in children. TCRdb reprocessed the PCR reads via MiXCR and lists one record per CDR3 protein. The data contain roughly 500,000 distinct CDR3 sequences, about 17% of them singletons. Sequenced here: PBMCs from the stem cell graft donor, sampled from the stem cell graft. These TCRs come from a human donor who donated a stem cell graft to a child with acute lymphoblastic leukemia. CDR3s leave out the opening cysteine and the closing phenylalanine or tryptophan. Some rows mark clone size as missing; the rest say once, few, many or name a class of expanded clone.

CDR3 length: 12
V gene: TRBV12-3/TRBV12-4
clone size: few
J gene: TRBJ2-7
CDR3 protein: ASSRLPPSYEQY

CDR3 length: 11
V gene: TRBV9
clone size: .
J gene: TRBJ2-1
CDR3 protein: ASSVAVWNEQF

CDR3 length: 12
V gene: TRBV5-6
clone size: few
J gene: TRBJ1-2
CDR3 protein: ASSLRGKNYGYT

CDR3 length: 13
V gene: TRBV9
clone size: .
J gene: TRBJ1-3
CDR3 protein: ASTETGGPGNTIY

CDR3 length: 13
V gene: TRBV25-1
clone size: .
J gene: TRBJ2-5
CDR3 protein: ASSEYVSLPETQY

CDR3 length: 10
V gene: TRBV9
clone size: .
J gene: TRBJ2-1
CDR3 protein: ASSVGGSEQF

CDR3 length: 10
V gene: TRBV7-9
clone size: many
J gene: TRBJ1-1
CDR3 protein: ASSPTDTEAF

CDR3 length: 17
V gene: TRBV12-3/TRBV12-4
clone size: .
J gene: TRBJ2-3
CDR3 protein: ASSFPLTSGRAGEDTQY

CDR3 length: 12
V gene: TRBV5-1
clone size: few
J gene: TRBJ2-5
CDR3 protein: ASSWGQGQETQY

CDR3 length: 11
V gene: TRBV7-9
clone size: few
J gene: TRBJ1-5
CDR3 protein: ASSLSPREPQH

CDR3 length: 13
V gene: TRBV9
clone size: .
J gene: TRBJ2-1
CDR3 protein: ASSIPGPNYNEQF

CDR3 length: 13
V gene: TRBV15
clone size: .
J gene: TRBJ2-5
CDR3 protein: ATSGRRIVQETQY

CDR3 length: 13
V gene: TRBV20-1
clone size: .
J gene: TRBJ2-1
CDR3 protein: CARDTQTDYNEQF

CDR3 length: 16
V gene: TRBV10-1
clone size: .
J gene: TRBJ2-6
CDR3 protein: ASSYGTGVKAGANVLT

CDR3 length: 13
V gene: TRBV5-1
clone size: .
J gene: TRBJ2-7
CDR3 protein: ASSLASGRAHEQY

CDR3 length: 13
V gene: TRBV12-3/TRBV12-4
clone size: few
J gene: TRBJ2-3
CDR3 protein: ASSLVGDPADTQY

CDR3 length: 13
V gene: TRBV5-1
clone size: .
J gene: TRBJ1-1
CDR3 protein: ASSLVGHLNTEAF

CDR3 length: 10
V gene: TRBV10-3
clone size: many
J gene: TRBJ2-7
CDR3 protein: AISAPSYEQY

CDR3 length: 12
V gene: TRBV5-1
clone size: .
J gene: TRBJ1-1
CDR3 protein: ASSPGSLNTEAF

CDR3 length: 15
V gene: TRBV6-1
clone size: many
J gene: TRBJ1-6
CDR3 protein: ASSKGGSPLTNSPLH

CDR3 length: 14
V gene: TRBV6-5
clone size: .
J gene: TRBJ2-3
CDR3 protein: ASSYSRLEGTDTQY

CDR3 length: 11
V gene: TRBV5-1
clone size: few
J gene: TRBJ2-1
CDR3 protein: ASSLGGAHEQF

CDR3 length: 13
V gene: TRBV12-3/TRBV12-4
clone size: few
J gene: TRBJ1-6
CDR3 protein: ASAITGGNNSPLH

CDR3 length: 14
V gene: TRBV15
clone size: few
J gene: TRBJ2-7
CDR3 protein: ATSRPAGQGNYEQY

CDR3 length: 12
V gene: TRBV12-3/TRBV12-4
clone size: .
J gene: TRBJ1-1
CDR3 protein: ASSGMVGYAEAF

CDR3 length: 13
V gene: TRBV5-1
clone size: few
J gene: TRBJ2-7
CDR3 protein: ASSLPERISYEQY